This T cell receptor (beta chain) originates from a study of blood T cell repertoires in COVID-19. Deletions cut 0 bases from V and 2 bases from J, with 7 bases between. The CDR3 is 14 residues long. In germline, CDR1 is LNHNV, CDR2 YYDKDF (reference sequence). The table came from immunoSEQ multiplex PCR; TCRdb's copy has only in-frame clones and leaves some out. The sample carries some 140,000 clones, roughly 80% recorded once. This TCR was sampled from a man aged 55 to 70 who had recovered from COVID-19. The sample was peripheral blood. This chain uses TRBV15 with TRBJ1-1; D gene uncertain. This CDR3 is CATSRDGKNTEAFF. The DNA of the CDR3 is TGTGCCACCAGCAGAGACGGTAAAAACACTGAAGCTTTCTTT.